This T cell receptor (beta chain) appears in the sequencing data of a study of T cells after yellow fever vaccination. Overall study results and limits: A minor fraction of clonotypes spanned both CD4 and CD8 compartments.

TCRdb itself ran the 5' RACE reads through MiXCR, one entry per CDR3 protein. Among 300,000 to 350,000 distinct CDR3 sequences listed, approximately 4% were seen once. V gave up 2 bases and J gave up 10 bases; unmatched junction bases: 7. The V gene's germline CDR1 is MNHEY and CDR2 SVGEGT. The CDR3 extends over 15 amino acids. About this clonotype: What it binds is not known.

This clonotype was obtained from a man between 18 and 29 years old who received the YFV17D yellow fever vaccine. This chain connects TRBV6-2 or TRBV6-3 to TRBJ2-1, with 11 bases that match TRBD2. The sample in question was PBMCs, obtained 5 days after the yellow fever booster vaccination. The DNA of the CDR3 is TGTGCCAGCAGTTACAAGAGACTAGCGGGGCCCGAGCAGTTCTTC. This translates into CASSYKRLAGPEQFF.